A selection of T cell receptor beta chains follows, all from one sample in a study of T cells in localized non-small cell lung cancer. Profiled with immunoSEQ multiplex PCR; TCRdb holds only in-frame clones, not every one. Of 40,000 to 50,000 clones detected, more than 85% appear once; the ten largest clones hold roughly 7%. Specimen: peripheral blood, collected before any cancer treatment. The receptor source for this set is a woman between 18 and 50 years old with stage III lung adenocarcinoma. CDR3s include the opening cysteine and the closing phenylalanine or tryptophan. Fields, in order: D gene, V gene, clone size, J gene, CDR3 DNA, CDR3 protein. A D gene is named only where the DNA matches it firmly. Clone sizes are given selectively: once, few, many, or a class where the clone is expanded.

D gene: NA; V gene: TRBV11-2; clone size: NA; J gene: TRBJ2-3; CDR3 DNA: TGTGCCAGCACCCCGAGCACGGATACGCAGTATTTT; CDR3 protein: CASTPSTDTQYF
D gene: NA; V gene: TRBV4-2; clone size: NA; J gene: TRBJ1-2; CDR3 DNA: TGTGCCAGCAGCCAAGAGGGACACAGGGATGGCTACACCTTC; CDR3 protein: CASSQEGHRDGYTF
D gene: NA; V gene: TRBV15; clone size: NA; J gene: TRBJ1-1; CDR3 DNA: TGTGCCACCAGCAAACCGGCTCCGTCAAGGCGCACTGAAGCTTTCTTT; CDR3 protein: CATSKPAPSRRTEAFF
D gene: NA; V gene: TRBV5-6; clone size: once; J gene: TRBJ2-2; CDR3 DNA: TGTGCCAGCAGACCTTGGGAGACCGGGGAGCTGTTTTTT; CDR3 protein: CASRPWETGELFF
D gene: TRBD1; V gene: TRBV10-3; clone size: NA; J gene: TRBJ2-7; CDR3 DNA: TGTGCCATCAGTGAGGGGGGACAGAGGCGTGGCGAGCAGTACTTC; CDR3 protein: CAISEGGQRRGEQYF
D gene: NA; V gene: TRBV30; clone size: NA; J gene: TRBJ1-5; CDR3 DNA: TGTGCCTGGAGTCCCCTAGGCAATCAGCCCCAGCATTTT; CDR3 protein: CAWSPLGNQPQHF
D gene: TRBD1; V gene: TRBV2; clone size: NA; J gene: TRBJ1-2; CDR3 DNA: TGTGCCAGCAGTCCCGGGACAGCTAATGGCTACACCTTC; CDR3 protein: CASSPGTANGYTF
D gene: NA; V gene: TRBV19; clone size: NA; J gene: TRBJ2-1; CDR3 DNA: TGTGCCAGTAGTATAATACAGGGAGCGAATGAGCAGTTCTTC; CDR3 protein: CASSIIQGANEQFF
D gene: TRBD2; V gene: TRBV5-1; clone size: few; J gene: TRBJ2-2; CDR3 DNA: TGCGCCAGCAGCCTAACGACGCGGGGGGGCCCCACCGGGGAGCTGTTTTTT; CDR3 protein: CASSLTTRGGPTGELFF
D gene: TRBD2; V gene: TRBV29-1; clone size: once; J gene: TRBJ2-3; CDR3 DNA: TGCAGCGTTGCCCAAACTAGCGGGAGAACCGGAGATACGCAGTATTTT; CDR3 protein: CSVAQTSGRTGDTQYF
D gene: TRBD1; V gene: TRBV18; clone size: NA; J gene: TRBJ2-7; CDR3 DNA: TGTGCCAGCTCAGCCCCGGGACAGGGGGCTTACGAGCAGTACTTC; CDR3 protein: CASSAPGQGAYEQYF
D gene: NA; V gene: TRBV29-1; clone size: NA; J gene: TRBJ2-1; CDR3 DNA: TGCAGCGTTGAGGACCCCGCGGGGGCGCGTAATGAGCAGTTCTTC; CDR3 protein: CSVEDPAGARNEQFF
D gene: NA; V gene: TRBV4-1; clone size: NA; J gene: TRBJ1-5; CDR3 DNA: TGCGCCAGCAGCCAACCGCGGGCGGTCCGGGGGGGGCCCCAGCATTTT; CDR3 protein: CASSQPRAVRGGPQHF
D gene: TRBD1; V gene: TRBV5-4; clone size: NA; J gene: TRBJ1-5; CDR3 DNA: TGTGCCAGCAGCTTGGACAGGGGGCCCGGACCCCAGCATTTT; CDR3 protein: CASSLDRGPGPQHF
D gene: TRBD2; V gene: TRBV29-1; clone size: NA; J gene: TRBJ2-7; CDR3 DNA: TGCAGCGTGGGACTAGCGGGGGGAAGTGGGGAGCAGTACTTC; CDR3 protein: CSVGLAGGSGEQYF
D gene: TRBD1; V gene: TRBV25-1; clone size: once; J gene: TRBJ2-3; CDR3 DNA: TGTGCCAGCAGTGGGAGGGACAGGGGGCCCCCGGGCTTT; CDR3 protein: CASSGRDRGPPGF
D gene: NA; V gene: TRBV5-1; clone size: NA; J gene: TRBJ2-5; CDR3 DNA: TGCGCCAGCAGTCCTCGGATGGATGGGGAGACCCAGTACTTC; CDR3 protein: CASSPRMDGETQYF
D gene: TRBD1; V gene: TRBV6-1; clone size: once; J gene: TRBJ2-7; CDR3 DNA: TGTGCCAGCAGCCGAGGACAGGGATGGACCTACGAGCAGTACTTC; CDR3 protein: CASSRGQGWTYEQYF
D gene: NA; V gene: TRBV6-6; clone size: NA; J gene: TRBJ2-2; CDR3 DNA: TGTGCCAGCAGCCAGATCGCTACCTCGGGCACCGGGGAGCTGTTTTTT; CDR3 protein: CASSQIATSGTGELFF
D gene: TRBD2; V gene: TRBV7-6; clone size: NA; J gene: TRBJ2-5; CDR3 DNA: TGTGCCAGCAGCTGGACTAGCGGGGGGCCCCAAGAGACCCAGTACTTC; CDR3 protein: CASSWTSGGPQETQYF
D gene: TRBD2; V gene: TRBV19; clone size: NA; J gene: TRBJ2-1; CDR3 DNA: TGTGCCAGTAGTATTCAAAGCGGGGTAAGAAATGAGCAGTTCTTC; CDR3 protein: CASSIQSGVRNEQFF
D gene: NA; V gene: TRBV6-5; clone size: NA; J gene: TRBJ2-1; CDR3 DNA: TGTGCCAGCACCCCAGGGGTACTGTACAATGAGCAGTTCTTC; CDR3 protein: CASTPGVLYNEQFF
D gene: NA; V gene: TRBV5-6; clone size: NA; J gene: TRBJ1-1; CDR3 DNA: TGTGCCAGCAGCTCCGGGACCCAGGAGACTGAAGCTTTCTTT; CDR3 protein: CASSSGTQETEAFF
D gene: NA; V gene: TRBV7-9; clone size: NA; J gene: TRBJ1-1; CDR3 DNA: TGTGCCAGCAGCCAAGGTGCCTCGGTCGCCACTGAAGCTTTCTTT; CDR3 protein: CASSQGASVATEAFF
D gene: NA; V gene: TRBV7-3; clone size: NA; J gene: TRBJ2-3; CDR3 DNA: TGTGCCAGCAGCCTAACAGGGCCAGATACGCAGTATTTT; CDR3 protein: CASSLTGPDTQYF
D gene: NA; V gene: TRBV4-1; clone size: NA; J gene: TRBJ1-5; CDR3 DNA: TGCGCCAGCAGTCAAGAGAGGGGGGCCCTCAATCAGCCCCAGCATTTT; CDR3 protein: CASSQERGALNQPQHF
D gene: TRBD1; V gene: TRBV7-9; clone size: few; J gene: TRBJ1-5; CDR3 DNA: TGTGCCAGCAGCTTAGGGACAGGGTCTGTCCCTAGCAATCAGCCCCAGCATTTT; CDR3 protein: CASSLGTGSVPSNQPQHF
D gene: NA; V gene: TRBV11-2; clone size: NA; J gene: TRBJ2-1; CDR3 DNA: TGTGCCAGCAGCTTAGTACGGGGCTCCTACAATGAGCAGTTCTTC; CDR3 protein: CASSLVRGSYNEQFF
D gene: NA; V gene: TRBV7-8; clone size: NA; J gene: TRBJ1-3; CDR3 DNA: TGTGCCAGCAGCTTGGGGGTACCCTCTGGAAACACCATATATTTT; CDR3 protein: CASSLGVPSGNTIYF
D gene: NA; V gene: TRBV12-5; clone size: NA; J gene: TRBJ2-3; CDR3 DNA: TGTGCTAGTGGTTTGACCCGGGACGGGGAAGCGGTGGCAGATACGCAGTATTTT; CDR3 protein: CASGLTRDGEAVADTQYF
D gene: TRBD2; V gene: TRBV7-9; clone size: NA; J gene: TRBJ2-7; CDR3 DNA: TGTGCCAGCAGCCCCCCCCTGGGGACTAGCTACGAGCAGTACTTC; CDR3 protein: CASSPPLGTSYEQYF
D gene: TRBD1; V gene: TRBV5-1; clone size: NA; J gene: TRBJ1-5; CDR3 DNA: TGCGCCAGCAGCTTGGGGACGGGACAGGCCAATCAGCCCCAGCATTTT; CDR3 protein: CASSLGTGQANQPQHF
D gene: TRBD1; V gene: TRBV2; clone size: NA; J gene: TRBJ1-5; CDR3 DNA: TGTGCCAGCAGAGCTAGACAGGGTCAGCCCCAGCATTTT; CDR3 protein: CASRARQGQPQHF
D gene: TRBD1; V gene: TRBV6-6; clone size: NA; J gene: TRBJ1-2; CDR3 DNA: TGTGCCAGCAGTGGGACAGGAAACTATGGCTACACCTTC; CDR3 protein: CASSGTGNYGYTF
D gene: TRBD1; V gene: TRBV5-4; clone size: NA; J gene: TRBJ1-1; CDR3 DNA: TGTGCCAGCAGCTTGGGAGGAGGGGGCGTAGTTAGGACTGAAGCTTTCTTT; CDR3 protein: CASSLGGGGVVRTEAFF
D gene: NA; V gene: TRBV6-6; clone size: NA; J gene: TRBJ1-4; CDR3 DNA: TGTGCCAGCACAAACAAAGGGGATGATGAAAAACTGTTTTTT; CDR3 protein: CASTNKGDDEKLFF
D gene: NA; V gene: TRBV4-1; clone size: few; J gene: TRBJ1-5; CDR3 DNA: TGCGCCAGCAGCCAAGTACCAGAAGCGAGTAAGCCCCAGCATTTT; CDR3 protein: CASSQVPEASKPQHF
D gene: TRBD1; V gene: TRBV9; clone size: NA; J gene: TRBJ2-1; CDR3 DNA: TGTGCCAGCAGCCCATACCGACAGGGGTTGGATGAGCAGTTCTTC; CDR3 protein: CASSPYRQGLDEQFF
D gene: TRBD2; V gene: TRBV29-1; clone size: NA; J gene: TRBJ2-3; CDR3 DNA: TGCAGCCTAGCGGGCGGGAGAACAGATACGCAGTATTTT; CDR3 protein: CSLAGGRTDTQYF
D gene: NA; V gene: TRBV5-1; clone size: NA; J gene: TRBJ1-2; CDR3 DNA: TGTGCCAGCAGCTTTTGGGAGGGGACCAATGGCTACACCTTC; CDR3 protein: CASSFWEGTNGYTF
D gene: NA; V gene: TRBV20-1; clone size: NA; J gene: TRBJ2-1; CDR3 DNA: TGCAGTGCTAGGGACGCGAATGAGCAGTTCTTC; CDR3 protein: CSARDANEQFF